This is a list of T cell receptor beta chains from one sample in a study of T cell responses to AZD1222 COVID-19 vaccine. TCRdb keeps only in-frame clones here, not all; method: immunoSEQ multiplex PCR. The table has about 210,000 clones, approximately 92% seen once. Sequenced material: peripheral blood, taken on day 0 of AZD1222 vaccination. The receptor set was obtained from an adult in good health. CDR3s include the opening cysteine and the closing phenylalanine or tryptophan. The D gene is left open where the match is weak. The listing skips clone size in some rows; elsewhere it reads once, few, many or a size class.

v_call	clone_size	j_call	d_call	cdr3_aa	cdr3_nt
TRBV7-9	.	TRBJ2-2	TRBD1	CASRPTGERTGELFF	TGTGCCAGCAGGCCTACAGGGGAAAGGACCGGGGAGCTGTTTTTT
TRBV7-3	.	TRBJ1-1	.	CASSPYLNTEAFF	TGTGCCAGCAGCCCCTATCTGAACACTGAAGCTTTCTTT
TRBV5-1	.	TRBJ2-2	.	CASSLPPSAGTGELFF	TGCGCCAGCAGCTTGCCCCCTAGCGCGGGCACCGGGGAGCTGTTTTTT
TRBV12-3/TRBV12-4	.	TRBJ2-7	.	CASRQGTAYEQYF	TGTGCCAGCAGGCAGGGGACGGCCTACGAGCAGTACTTC
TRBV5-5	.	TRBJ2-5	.	CASNPIPGAGAQETQYF	TGTGCCAGCAATCCCATCCCGGGGGCCGGCGCCCAAGAGACCCAGTACTTC
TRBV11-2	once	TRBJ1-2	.	CASSLTGPNYGYTF	TGTGCCAGCAGCCTGACAGGCCCGAACTATGGCTACACCTTC
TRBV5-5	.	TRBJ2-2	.	CASSLGGGTGELFF	TGTGCCAGCAGCTTGGGTGGGGGGACCGGGGAGCTGTTTTTT
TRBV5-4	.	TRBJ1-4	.	CASSFELEKLFF	TGTGCCAGCAGCTTCGAACTTGAAAAACTGTTTTTT
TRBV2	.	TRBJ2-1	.	CASKEISSYNEQFF	TGTGCCAGCAAGGAGATCAGCTCCTACAATGAGCAGTTCTTC
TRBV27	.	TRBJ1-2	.	CASSLARVDYGYTF	TGTGCCAGCAGTTTGGCGAGGGTGGACTATGGCTACACCTTC
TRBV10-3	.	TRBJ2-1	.	CAIADYAPGREQFF	TGTGCCATCGCGGACTATGCTCCCGGGAGAGAGCAGTTCTTC
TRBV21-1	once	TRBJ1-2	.	CASSKGSRQGSADYGYTF	TGTGCCAGCAGCAAGGGTTCTCGACAGGGGTCGGCAGACTATGGCTACACCTTC
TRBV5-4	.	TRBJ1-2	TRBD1	CASSLMAGGGNGYTF	TGTGCCAGCAGCTTAATGGCAGGGGGGGGCAATGGCTACACCTTC
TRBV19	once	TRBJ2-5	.	CASSIGKETQYF	TGTGCCAGTAGCATAGGGAAAGAGACCCAGTACTTC
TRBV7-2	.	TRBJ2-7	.	CASSLVLEGPYEQYF	TGTGCCAGCAGCTTAGTTCTCGAAGGCCCCTACGAGCAGTACTTC
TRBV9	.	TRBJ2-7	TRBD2	CASSVSSGVAYEQYF	TGTGCCAGCAGCGTAAGTAGCGGGGTAGCCTACGAGCAGTACTTC
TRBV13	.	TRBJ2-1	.	CASSLLAGPYNEQFF	TGTGCCAGCAGCTTATTGGCAGGGCCGTACAATGAGCAGTTCTTC
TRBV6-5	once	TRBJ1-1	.	CASKPGEMNTEAFF	TGTGCCAGCAAACCAGGGGAGATGAACACTGAAGCTTTCTTT
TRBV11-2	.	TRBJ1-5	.	CASSPGGSNQPQHF	TGTGCCAGCAGCCCGGGGGGTAGCAATCAGCCCCAGCATTTT
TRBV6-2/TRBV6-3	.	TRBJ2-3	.	CASSSPQDSGTDTQYF	TGTGCCAGCAGTTCTCCACAGGACTCCGGTACAGATACGCAGTATTTT
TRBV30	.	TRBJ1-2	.	CAWGSIVGYTF	TGTGCCTGGGGATCTATAGTCGGTTACACCTTC
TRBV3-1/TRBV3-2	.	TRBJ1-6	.	CASSRRQANSPLHF	TGTGCCAGCAGCCGAAGACAGGCTAATTCACCCCTCCACTTT
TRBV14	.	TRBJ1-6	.	CASSQDRGSPLHF	TGTGCCAGCAGCCAAGACAGAGGATCACCCCTCCACTTT
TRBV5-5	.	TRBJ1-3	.	CASSFMWSGNTIYF	TGTGCCAGCAGCTTTATGTGGTCTGGAAACACCATATATTTT
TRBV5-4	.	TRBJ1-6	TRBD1	CASSPGTEVNSPLHF	TGTGCCAGCAGCCCAGGGACAGAGGTTAATTCACCCCTCCACTTT
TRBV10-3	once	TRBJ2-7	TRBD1	CAISLDRDHEQYF	TGTGCCATCAGTCTGGACAGGGACCACGAGCAGTACTTC
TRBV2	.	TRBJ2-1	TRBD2	CAGGGSGGHSYNEQFF	TGTGCCGGGGGAGGGAGCGGGGGACACTCCTACAATGAGCAGTTCTTC
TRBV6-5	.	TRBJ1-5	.	CASSYSSGQPQHF	TGTGCCAGCAGTTACTCATCCGGGCAGCCCCAGCATTTT
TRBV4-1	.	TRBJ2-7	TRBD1	CASSQRSHGAQGAKYEQYF	TGCGCCAGCAGCCAACGTTCGCATGGTGCACAGGGGGCAAAGTACGAGCAGTACTTC
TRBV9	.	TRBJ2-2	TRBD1	CASRFLPGGSGELFF	TGTGCCAGCAGATTCCTTCCAGGGGGCTCCGGGGAGCTGTTTTTT
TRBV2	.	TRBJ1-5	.	CASSDPGRPQHF	TGTGCCAGCAGCGACCCCGGACGGCCCCAGCATTTT
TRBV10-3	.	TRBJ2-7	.	CAINGGQSYEQYF	TGTGCCATCAATGGCGGGCAGTCCTACGAGCAGTACTTC
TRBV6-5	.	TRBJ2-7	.	CASSRVGEQYF	TGTGCCAGCAGTAGGGTGGGTGAGCAGTACTTC
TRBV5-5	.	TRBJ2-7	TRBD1	CASHKGPGQLSYEQYF	TGTGCCAGCCACAAGGGGCCGGGACAGTTGTCCTACGAGCAGTACTTC
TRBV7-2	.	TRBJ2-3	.	CASSGRHSETDTQYF	TGTGCCAGCAGCGGGAGGCATTCGGAAACAGATACGCAGTATTTT